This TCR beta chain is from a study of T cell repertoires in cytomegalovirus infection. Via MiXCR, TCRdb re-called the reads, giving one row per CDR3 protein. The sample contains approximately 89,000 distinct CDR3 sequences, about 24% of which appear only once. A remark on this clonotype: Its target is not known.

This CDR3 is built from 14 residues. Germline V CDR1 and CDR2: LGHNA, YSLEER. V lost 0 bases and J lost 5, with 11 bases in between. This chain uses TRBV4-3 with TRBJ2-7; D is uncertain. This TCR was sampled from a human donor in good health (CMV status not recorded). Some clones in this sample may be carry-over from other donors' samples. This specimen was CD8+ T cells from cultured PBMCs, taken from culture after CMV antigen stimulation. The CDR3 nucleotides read TGCGCCAGCAGCCAAGAGCGTCAGCTCCACGAGCAGTACTTC. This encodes CASSQERQLHEQYF.